One sample yielded the 5 T cell receptor beta chains listed below, sequenced in a study of T cells of healthy individuals (dated by TCRdb to about 2018). The library was obtained by 5' RACE. This sample was sequenced with an Illumina MiSeq. TCRdb's own reprocessing of the public reads used fastp at Q25 and MiXCR and kept productive beta chains. Every entry covers one CDR3 protein and lists the most common genes and DNA from its rows. This sample lists tens of thousands of distinct CDR3 sequences; roughly 5% were detected once. Roughly 7.5% of the sample comes from the top ten. All receptors derive from a female donor in good health.

This clonotype was picked up many times. CDR3 sequence: CASSLWGKTGELFF. The CDR3 coding sequence is TGTGCCAGCAGTTTATGGGGAAAAACCGGGGAGCTGTTTTTT. The chain carries TRBV27 and TRBJ2-2; D call uncertain. The CDR3 consists of 14 residues. V gave up 1 base and J gave up 5 bases, with 8 bases separating them. CDR1 MNHEY and CDR2 SMNVEV come from the germline V gene (reference sequence).

This clonotype was seen repeatedly, ten times or more. The rearrangement joins TRBV7-2 to TRBJ2-5; 7 bases agree with TRBD2. With 1 base clipped from V and 1 base from J, the junction kept 6 bases outside the gene matches. Germline V lookup: CDR1 SGHTA, CDR2 FQGNSA. This CDR3 comprises 16 residues. The chain's CDR3 is CASSLVGRGGQETQYF. CDR3 nucleotide sequence: TGTGCCAGCAGCTTAGTGGGGCGCGGGGGCCAAGAGACCCAGTACTTC.

The chain couples TRBV20-1 to TRBJ1-1, with TRBD1 matching 8 bases. Germline loops: CDR1 DFQATT, CDR2 SNEGSKA (reference sequence). V shed 6 bases and J 0 bases; nucleotides not matched to a gene: 9. The CDR3 covers 15 residues. The CDR3, as DNA: TGCAGTGCCCCCTCCCAGGGGGCCTTGAACACTGAAGCTTTCTTT. This gives the protein CSAPSQGALNTEAFF.

This clonotype was seen ten or more times. V and J are TRBV28 and TRBJ2-7; D is perhaps TRBD1 (6 bases). Germline CDR1 is MDHEN and CDR2 is SYDVKM. There are 13 residues in the CDR3. V lost 8 bases and J 6 bases, leaving 17 bases between the germline ends. The CDR3, as DNA: TGTGCCAGCCGAACGACAGGCGGTCCCGAGCAGTACTTC. Its translation: CASRTTGGPEQYF.

This clonotype was detected a few times. The gene calls are TRBV7-9 and TRBJ1-2, with D unresolved. V shed 0 bases and J shed 4 bases, with 15 bases lying between them. The V gene's germline CDR1 is SEHNR and CDR2 FQNEAQ (reference sequence). The CDR3 is made up of 16 amino acids. CDR3 residues: CASSLAGGGSPYGYTF. CDR3 bases: TGTGCCAGCAGCTTAGCGGGCGGAGGTAGTCCCTATGGCTACACCTTC.